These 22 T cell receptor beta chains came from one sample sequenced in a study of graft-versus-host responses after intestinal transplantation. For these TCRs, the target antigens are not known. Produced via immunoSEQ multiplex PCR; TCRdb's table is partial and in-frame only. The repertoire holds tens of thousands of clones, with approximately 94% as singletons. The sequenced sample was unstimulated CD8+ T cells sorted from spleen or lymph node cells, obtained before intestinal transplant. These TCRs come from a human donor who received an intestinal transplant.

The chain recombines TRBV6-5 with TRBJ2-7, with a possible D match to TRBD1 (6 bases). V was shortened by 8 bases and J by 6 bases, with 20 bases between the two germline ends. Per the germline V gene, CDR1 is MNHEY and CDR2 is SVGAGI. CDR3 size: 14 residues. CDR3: CASGVQGPGGEQYF. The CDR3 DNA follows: TGTGCCAGCGGAGTACAGGGACCGGGTGGCGAGCAGTACTTC.

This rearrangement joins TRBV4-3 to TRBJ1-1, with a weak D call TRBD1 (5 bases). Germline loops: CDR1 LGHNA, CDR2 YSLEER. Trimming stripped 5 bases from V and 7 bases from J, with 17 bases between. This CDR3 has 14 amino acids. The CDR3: CASSTRTGVGEAFF. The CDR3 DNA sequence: TGCGCCAGCAGCACCCGTACGGGGGTAGGTGAAGCTTTCTTT.

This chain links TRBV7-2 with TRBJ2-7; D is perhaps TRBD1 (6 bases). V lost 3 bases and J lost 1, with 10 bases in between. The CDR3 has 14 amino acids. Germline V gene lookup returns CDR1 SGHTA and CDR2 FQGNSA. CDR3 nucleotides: TGTGCCAGCAGCTTCGCGACAGGTTCCTACGAGCAGTACTTC. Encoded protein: CASSFATGSYEQYF.

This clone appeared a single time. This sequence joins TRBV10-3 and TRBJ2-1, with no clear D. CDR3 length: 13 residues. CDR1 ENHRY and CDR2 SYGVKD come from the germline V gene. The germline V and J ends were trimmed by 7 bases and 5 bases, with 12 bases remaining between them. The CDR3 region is CAITVDTDNEQFF. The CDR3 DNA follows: TGTGCCATCACCGTTGACACGGACAATGAGCAGTTCTTC.

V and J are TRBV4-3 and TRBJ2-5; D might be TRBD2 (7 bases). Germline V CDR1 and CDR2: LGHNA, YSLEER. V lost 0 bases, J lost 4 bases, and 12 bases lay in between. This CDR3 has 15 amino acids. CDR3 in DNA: TGCGCCAGCAGCCAAGATGGGGGGGCTCGAGAGACCCAGTACTTC. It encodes CASSQDGGARETQYF.

The CDR3 sequence is CASMLKSGAREQYF. The DNA of the CDR3 is TGTGCCAGTATGCTAAAGTCAGGGGCTCGGGAGCAGTACTTC. This sequence joins TRBV19 and TRBJ2-7; a possible D gene is TRBD1 (6 bases). Trimming cost V 7 bases and J 7 bases, with 20 bases left between them. The CDR3 is 14 residues long. CDR1 and CDR2 from the germline V gene are LNHDA and SQIVND (reference sequence).

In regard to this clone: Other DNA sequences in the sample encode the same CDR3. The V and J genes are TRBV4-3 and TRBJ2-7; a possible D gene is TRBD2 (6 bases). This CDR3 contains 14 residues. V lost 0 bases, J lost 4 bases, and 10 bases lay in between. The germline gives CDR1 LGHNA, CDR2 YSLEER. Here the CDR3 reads CASSQDGAGYEQYF. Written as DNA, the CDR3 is TGCGCCAGCAGCCAAGATGGGGCGGGATACGAGCAGTACTTC.

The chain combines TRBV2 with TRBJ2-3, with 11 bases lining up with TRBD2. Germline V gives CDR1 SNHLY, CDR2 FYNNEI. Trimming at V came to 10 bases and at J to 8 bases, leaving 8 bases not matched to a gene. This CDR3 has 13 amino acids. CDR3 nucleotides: TGTGCCATCGTGGGACTAGCGGTCGGTACGCAGTATTTT. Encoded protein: CAIVGLAVGTQYF. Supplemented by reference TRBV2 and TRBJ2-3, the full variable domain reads EPEVTQTPSHQVTQMGQEVILRCVPISNHLYFYWYRQILGQKVEFLVSFYNNEISEKSEIFDDQFSVERPDGSNFTLKIRSTKLEDSAMYFCAIVGLAVGTQYFGPGTRLTVL.

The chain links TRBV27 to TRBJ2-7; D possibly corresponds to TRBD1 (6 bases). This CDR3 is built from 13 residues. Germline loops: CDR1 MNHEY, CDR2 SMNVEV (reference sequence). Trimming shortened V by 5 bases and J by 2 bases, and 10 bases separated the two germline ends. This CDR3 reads CASSTGPAYEQYF. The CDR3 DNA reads TGTGCCAGCAGTACAGGGCCGGCCTACGAGCAGTACTTC.

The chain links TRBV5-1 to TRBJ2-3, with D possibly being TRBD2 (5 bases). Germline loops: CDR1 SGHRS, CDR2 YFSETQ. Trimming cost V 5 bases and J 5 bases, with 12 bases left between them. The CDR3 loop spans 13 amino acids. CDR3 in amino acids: CASRLPSGDTQYF. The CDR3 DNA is TGCGCCAGCAGGCTGCCAAGCGGAGATACGCAGTATTTT.

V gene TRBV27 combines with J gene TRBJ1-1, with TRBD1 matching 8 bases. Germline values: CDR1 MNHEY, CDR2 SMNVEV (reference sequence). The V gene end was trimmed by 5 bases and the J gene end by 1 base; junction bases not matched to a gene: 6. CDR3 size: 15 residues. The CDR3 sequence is CASSPRGQGNTEAFF. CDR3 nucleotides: TGTGCCAGCAGTCCACGAGGACAGGGGAACACTGAAGCTTTCTTT.

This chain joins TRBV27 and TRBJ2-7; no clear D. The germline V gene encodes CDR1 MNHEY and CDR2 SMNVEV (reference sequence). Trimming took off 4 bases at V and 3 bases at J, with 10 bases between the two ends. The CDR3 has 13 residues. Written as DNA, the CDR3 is TGTGCCAGCAGTTATAGCCTCAACTACGAGCAGTACTTC. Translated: CASSYSLNYEQYF.

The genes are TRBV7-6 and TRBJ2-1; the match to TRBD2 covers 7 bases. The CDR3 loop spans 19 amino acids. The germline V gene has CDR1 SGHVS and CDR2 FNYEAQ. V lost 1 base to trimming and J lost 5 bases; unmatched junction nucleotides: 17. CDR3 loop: CASSLVPYGDSGRDNEQFF. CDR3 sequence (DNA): TGTGCCAGCAGCTTAGTCCCTTACGGAGATAGCGGGCGGGACAATGAGCAGTTCTTC.

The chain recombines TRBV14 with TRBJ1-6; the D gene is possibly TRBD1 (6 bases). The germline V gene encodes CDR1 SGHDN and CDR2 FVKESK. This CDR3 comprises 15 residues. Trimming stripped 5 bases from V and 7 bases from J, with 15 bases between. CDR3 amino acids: CASSEATGGNSPLHF. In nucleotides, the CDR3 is TGTGCCAGCAGCGAAGCGACAGGTGGAAATTCACCCCTCCACTTT.

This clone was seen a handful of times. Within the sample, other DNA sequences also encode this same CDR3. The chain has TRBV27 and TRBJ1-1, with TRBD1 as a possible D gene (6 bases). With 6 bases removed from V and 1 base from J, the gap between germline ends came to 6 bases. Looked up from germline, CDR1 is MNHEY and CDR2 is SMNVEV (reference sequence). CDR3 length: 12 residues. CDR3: CASRTGNTEAFF. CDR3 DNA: TGTGCCAGCAGGACAGGGAACACTGAAGCTTTCTTT.

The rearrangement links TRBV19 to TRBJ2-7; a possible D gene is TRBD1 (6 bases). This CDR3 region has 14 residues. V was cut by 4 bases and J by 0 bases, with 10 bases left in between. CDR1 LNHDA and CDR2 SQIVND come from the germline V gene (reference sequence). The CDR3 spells CASSRTADSYEQYF. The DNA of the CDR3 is TGTGCCAGTAGTAGGACAGCCGACTCCTACGAGCAGTACTTC.

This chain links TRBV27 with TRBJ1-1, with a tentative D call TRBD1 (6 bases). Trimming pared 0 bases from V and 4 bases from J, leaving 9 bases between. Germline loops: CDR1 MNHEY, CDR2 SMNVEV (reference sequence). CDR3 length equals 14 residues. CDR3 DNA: TGTGCCAGCAGTTTATCAACAGGGACCACTGAAGCTTTCTTT. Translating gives CASSLSTGTTEAFF.

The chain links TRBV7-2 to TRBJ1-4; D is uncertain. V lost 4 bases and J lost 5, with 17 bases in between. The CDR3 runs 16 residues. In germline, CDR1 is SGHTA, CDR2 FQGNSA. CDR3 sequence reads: CASSWSPTDFNEKLFF. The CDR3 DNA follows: TGTGCCAGCAGCTGGAGTCCCACCGACTTCAATGAAAAACTGTTTTTT.

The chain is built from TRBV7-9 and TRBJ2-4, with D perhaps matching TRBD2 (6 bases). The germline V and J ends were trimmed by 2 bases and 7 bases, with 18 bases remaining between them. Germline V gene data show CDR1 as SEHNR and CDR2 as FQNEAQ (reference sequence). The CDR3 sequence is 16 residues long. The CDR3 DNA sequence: TGTGCCAGCAGCTTAAGATCGGAGGGGCCGGGGAACATTCAGTACTTC. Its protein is CASSLRSEGPGNIQYF.

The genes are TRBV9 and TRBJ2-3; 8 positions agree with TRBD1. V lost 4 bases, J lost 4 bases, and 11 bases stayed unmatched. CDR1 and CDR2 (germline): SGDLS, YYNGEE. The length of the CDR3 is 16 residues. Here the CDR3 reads CASSFPRGRESDTQYF. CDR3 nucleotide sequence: TGTGCCAGCAGCTTCCCCAGGGGGCGCGAGTCAGATACGCAGTATTTT.

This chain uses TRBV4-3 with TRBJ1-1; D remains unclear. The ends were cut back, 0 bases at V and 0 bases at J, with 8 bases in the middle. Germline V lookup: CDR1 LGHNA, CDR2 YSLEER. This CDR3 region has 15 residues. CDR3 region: CASSQDWHLNTEAFF. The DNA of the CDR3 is TGCGCCAGCAGCCAAGATTGGCACCTGAACACTGAAGCTTTCTTT.

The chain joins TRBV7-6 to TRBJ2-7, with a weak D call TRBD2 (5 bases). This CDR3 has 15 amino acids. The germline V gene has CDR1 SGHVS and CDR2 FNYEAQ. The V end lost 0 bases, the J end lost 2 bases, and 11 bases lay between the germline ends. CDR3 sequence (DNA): TGTGCCAGCAGCTTAGCCGAGGGAGCCCCCTACGAGCAGTACTTC. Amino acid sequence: CASSLAEGAPYEQYF.